These T cell receptor beta chains were read from a single sample in a study of blood T cell repertoires in COVID-19. Clones were sequenced by immunoSEQ multiplex PCR, and TCRdb holds only the in-frame ones, with some missing. The sample carries about 260,000 clones, more than 75% recorded once. The specimen sequenced was peripheral blood. The receptors originated from a man in his forties who had recovered from COVID-19. Each CDR3 is given with its conserved first and last residue. Fields, in order: J gene, D gene, V gene, clone size, CDR3 length, CDR3 protein, CDR3 DNA. A D gene is named only where the DNA matches it firmly. Size values are once, few and many counts, or a class for expanded clones, and some rows have none.

J gene: TRBJ2-5; D gene: .; V gene: TRBV7-2; clone size: .; CDR3 length: 16; CDR3 protein: CASSFRGANTQETQYF; CDR3 DNA: TGTGCCAGCAGCTTTCGGGGGGCAAATACACAAGAGACCCAGTACTTC
J gene: TRBJ1-5; D gene: TRBD1; V gene: TRBV2; clone size: .; CDR3 length: 15; CDR3 protein: CASAQGDRDNQPQHF; CDR3 DNA: TGTGCCAGCGCCCAGGGGGACAGGGATAATCAGCCCCAGCATTTT
J gene: TRBJ1-6; D gene: TRBD1; V gene: TRBV10-3; clone size: once; CDR3 length: 12; CDR3 protein: CAATGGSSPLHF; CDR3 DNA: TGTGCCGCGACAGGGGGCTCTTCACCCCTCCACTTT
J gene: TRBJ2-1; D gene: TRBD2; V gene: TRBV29-1; clone size: .; CDR3 length: 14; CDR3 protein: CSVVELAAYNEQFF; CDR3 DNA: TGCAGCGTTGTTGAACTAGCGGCCTACAATGAGCAGTTCTTC
J gene: TRBJ1-2; D gene: .; V gene: TRBV19; clone size: .; CDR3 length: 9; CDR3 protein: CASPRGYTF; CDR3 DNA: TGTGCCAGCCCTCGTGGCTACACCTTC
J gene: TRBJ2-7; D gene: TRBD2; V gene: TRBV4-1; clone size: .; CDR3 length: 16; CDR3 protein: CASSQDLLAGHYEQYF; CDR3 DNA: TGCGCCAGCAGCCAAGATCTACTAGCGGGACACTACGAGCAGTACTTC
J gene: TRBJ2-3; D gene: .; V gene: TRBV7-3; clone size: .; CDR3 length: 13; CDR3 protein: CASSSLSPDTQYF; CDR3 DNA: TGTGCCAGCAGCTCTTTATCCCCAGATACGCAGTATTTT
J gene: TRBJ2-2; D gene: TRBD2; V gene: TRBV2; clone size: many; CDR3 length: 15; CDR3 protein: CASSGLAANTGELFF; CDR3 DNA: TGTGCCAGCAGTGGACTAGCGGCGAACACCGGGGAGCTGTTTTTT
J gene: TRBJ1-1; D gene: .; V gene: TRBV7-9; clone size: few; CDR3 length: 15; CDR3 protein: CASSLGTVLNTEAFF; CDR3 DNA: TGTGCCAGCAGCTTAGGGACAGTACTGAACACTGAAGCTTTCTTT
J gene: TRBJ2-2; D gene: TRBD2; V gene: TRBV19; clone size: .; CDR3 length: 16; CDR3 protein: CASSIRLAGRTGELFF; CDR3 DNA: TGTGCCAGTAGTATCCGACTAGCGGGACGCACCGGGGAGCTGTTTTTT
J gene: TRBJ2-3; D gene: .; V gene: TRBV5-1; clone size: .; CDR3 length: 16; CDR3 protein: CASSPPRRRDTDTQYF; CDR3 DNA: TGCGCCAGCAGCCCGCCTCGGCGGCGGGACACAGATACGCAGTATTTT
J gene: TRBJ2-5; D gene: .; V gene: TRBV13; clone size: .; CDR3 length: 14; CDR3 protein: CASSPYWLVRYQYF; CDR3 DNA: TGTGCCAGCAGCCCTTACTGGCTAGTTCGGTACCAGTACTTC
J gene: TRBJ2-1; D gene: .; V gene: TRBV19; clone size: .; CDR3 length: 14; CDR3 protein: CASTPHPVRGEQFF; CDR3 DNA: TGTGCCAGTACCCCTCACCCCGTCCGGGGGGAGCAGTTCTTC
J gene: TRBJ1-6; D gene: TRBD1; V gene: TRBV7-9; clone size: .; CDR3 length: 16; CDR3 protein: CASSPLGGQGNSPLHF; CDR3 DNA: TGTGCCAGCAGCCCATTGGGTGGACAGGGGAATTCACCCCTCCACTTT
J gene: TRBJ1-6; D gene: TRBD1; V gene: TRBV6-6; clone size: few; CDR3 length: 14; CDR3 protein: CASRSGTGVSPLHF; CDR3 DNA: TGTGCCAGCAGGTCCGGGACAGGGGTTTCACCCCTCCACTTT
J gene: TRBJ2-5; D gene: TRBD2; V gene: TRBV2; clone size: .; CDR3 length: 13; CDR3 protein: CASSSGAKETQYF; CDR3 DNA: TGTGCCAGCAGTAGCGGGGCTAAAGAGACCCAGTACTTC
J gene: TRBJ2-1; D gene: .; V gene: TRBV15; clone size: .; CDR3 length: 14; CDR3 protein: CATSRAPKEPGQFF; CDR3 DNA: TGTGCCACCAGCAGAGCCCCTAAGGAGCCGGGACAGTTCTTC
J gene: TRBJ1-4; D gene: TRBD1; V gene: TRBV6-5; clone size: .; CDR3 length: 14; CDR3 protein: CASRPTGGVKYLFF; CDR3 DNA: TGTGCCAGCAGACCGACAGGGGGCGTGAAGTATCTGTTTTTT
J gene: TRBJ2-2; D gene: .; V gene: TRBV5-4; clone size: .; CDR3 length: 14; CDR3 protein: CASSSRSGTGELFF; CDR3 DNA: TGTGCCAGCAGCTCGAGATCGGGGACCGGGGAGCTGTTTTTT
J gene: TRBJ2-3; D gene: TRBD2; V gene: TRBV25-1; clone size: .; CDR3 length: 15; CDR3 protein: CASSRLADHTDTQYF; CDR3 DNA: TGTGCCAGCAGTAGACTAGCGGATCACACAGATACGCAGTATTTT
J gene: TRBJ1-1; D gene: TRBD1; V gene: TRBV5-1; clone size: once; CDR3 length: 15; CDR3 protein: CASSSILETGREAFF; CDR3 DNA: TGCGCCAGCAGCTCAATCCTAGAGACAGGGCGTGAAGCTTTCTTT
J gene: TRBJ1-6; D gene: .; V gene: TRBV30; clone size: .; CDR3 length: 13; CDR3 protein: CAWSGLGGSPLHF; CDR3 DNA: TGTGCCTGGAGTGGGCTCGGGGGTTCACCCCTCCACTTT
J gene: TRBJ2-6; D gene: TRBD2; V gene: TRBV6-4; clone size: once; CDR3 length: 18; CDR3 protein: CASSPGLAGLSGANVLTF; CDR3 DNA: TGTGCCAGCAGTCCTGGACTAGCGGGGCTCTCTGGGGCCAACGTCCTGACTTTC
J gene: TRBJ1-2; D gene: .; V gene: TRBV27; clone size: .; CDR3 length: 12; CDR3 protein: CASSSSNYGYTF; CDR3 DNA: TGTGCCAGCAGTTCATCTAACTATGGCTACACCTTC
J gene: TRBJ2-1; D gene: TRBD2; V gene: TRBV14; clone size: .; CDR3 length: 15; CDR3 protein: CASSQGLADANEQFF; CDR3 DNA: TGTGCCAGCAGCCAGGGACTAGCGGATGCCAATGAGCAGTTCTTC
J gene: TRBJ1-1; D gene: .; V gene: TRBV6-5; clone size: .; CDR3 length: 14; CDR3 protein: CASRVGQFNTEAFF; CDR3 DNA: TGTGCCAGCAGGGTCGGACAGTTTAACACTGAAGCTTTCTTT
J gene: TRBJ2-2; D gene: TRBD2; V gene: TRBV9; clone size: .; CDR3 length: 15; CDR3 protein: CASSHGTSAAGELFF; CDR3 DNA: TGTGCCAGCAGCCACGGGACTAGCGCGGCCGGGGAGCTGTTTTTT
J gene: TRBJ2-3; D gene: .; V gene: TRBV6-2/TRBV6-3; clone size: few; CDR3 length: 15; CDR3 protein: CASSSLSLVTDTQYF; CDR3 DNA: TGTGCCAGCAGTTCTCTCAGTCTCGTCACAGATACGCAGTATTTT
J gene: TRBJ1-5; D gene: .; V gene: TRBV21-1; clone size: .; CDR3 length: 18; CDR3 protein: CASSRGGQGEWYYQPQHF; CDR3 DNA: TGTGCCAGCAGCCGAGGGGGGCAGGGGGAATGGTACTATCAGCCCCAGCATTTT
J gene: TRBJ2-7; D gene: .; V gene: TRBV10-3; clone size: .; CDR3 length: 12; CDR3 protein: CAISESSRGQYF; CDR3 DNA: TGTGCCATCAGTGAGTCGTCGCGGGGGCAGTACTTC
J gene: TRBJ1-4; D gene: .; V gene: TRBV6-5; clone size: .; CDR3 length: 12; CDR3 protein: CASTVTNEKLFF; CDR3 DNA: TGTGCCAGCACTGTAACTAATGAAAAACTGTTTTTT
J gene: TRBJ2-3; D gene: TRBD2; V gene: TRBV9; clone size: .; CDR3 length: 17; CDR3 protein: CASSVEGGGRATDTQYF; CDR3 DNA: TGTGCCAGCAGCGTGGAAGGAGGCGGGAGGGCAACAGATACGCAGTATTTT
J gene: TRBJ2-3; D gene: TRBD2; V gene: TRBV5-4; clone size: .; CDR3 length: 16; CDR3 protein: CASSFPGGPVLDTQYF; CDR3 DNA: TGTGCCAGCAGCTTTCCGGGAGGGCCGGTGTTAGATACGCAGTATTTT
J gene: TRBJ2-2; D gene: TRBD2; V gene: TRBV9; clone size: once; CDR3 length: 16; CDR3 protein: CASSVPTSGRAGELFF; CDR3 DNA: TGTGCCAGCAGCGTACCAACTAGCGGGAGGGCCGGGGAGCTGTTTTTT
J gene: TRBJ1-4; D gene: .; V gene: TRBV30; clone size: .; CDR3 length: 15; CDR3 protein: CAWGQGLATNEKLFF; CDR3 DNA: TGTGCCTGGGGTCAGGGGTTAGCAACTAATGAAAAACTGTTTTTT
J gene: TRBJ2-5; D gene: TRBD2; V gene: TRBV7-9; clone size: .; CDR3 length: 14; CDR3 protein: CASSVLAGGETQYF; CDR3 DNA: TGTGCCAGCAGCGTTCTAGCGGGAGGAGAGACCCAGTACTTC
J gene: TRBJ1-1; D gene: .; V gene: TRBV11-3; clone size: .; CDR3 length: 13; CDR3 protein: CASRKDPDSAAFF; CDR3 DNA: TGTGCCAGCAGGAAAGACCCGGACTCCGCGGCTTTCTTT
J gene: TRBJ1-4; D gene: TRBD1; V gene: TRBV29-1; clone size: .; CDR3 length: 13; CDR3 protein: CSARQGVDEKLFF; CDR3 DNA: TGCAGCGCCAGACAGGGGGTGGATGAAAAACTGTTTTTT
J gene: TRBJ2-1; D gene: .; V gene: TRBV6-2/TRBV6-3; clone size: .; CDR3 length: 14; CDR3 protein: CASSSVLGRNEQFF; CDR3 DNA: TGTGCCAGCAGCTCCGTTCTTGGGCGCAATGAGCAGTTCTTC
J gene: TRBJ2-3; D gene: TRBD1; V gene: TRBV18; clone size: .; CDR3 length: 15; CDR3 protein: CASSETGGRADTQYF; CDR3 DNA: TGTGCCAGCTCAGAAACAGGGGGGCGCGCGGATACGCAGTATTTT
J gene: TRBJ2-3; D gene: .; V gene: TRBV7-9; clone size: .; CDR3 length: 14; CDR3 protein: CASSLAGRSDTQYF; CDR3 DNA: TGTGCCAGCAGCTTAGCGGGGAGATCGGATACGCAGTATTTT
J gene: TRBJ1-2; D gene: .; V gene: TRBV18; clone size: .; CDR3 length: 13; CDR3 protein: CASSPRETGGYTF; CDR3 DNA: TGTGCCAGCTCACCTCGGGAGACGGGGGGCTACACCTTC
J gene: TRBJ2-3; D gene: TRBD1; V gene: TRBV27; clone size: .; CDR3 length: 17; CDR3 protein: CASSSERQGAGTDTQYF; CDR3 DNA: TGTGCCAGCAGTTCGGAACGACAGGGGGCAGGAACAGATACGCAGTATTTT
J gene: TRBJ1-3; D gene: .; V gene: TRBV6-6; clone size: .; CDR3 length: 14; CDR3 protein: CASSYSQSGNTIYF; CDR3 DNA: TGTGCCAGCAGTTACTCGCAGTCTGGAAACACCATATATTTT
J gene: TRBJ2-1; D gene: TRBD2; V gene: TRBV9; clone size: .; CDR3 length: 15; CDR3 protein: CASSVVGGGGNEQFF; CDR3 DNA: TGTGCCAGCAGCGTAGTCGGCGGGGGAGGGAATGAGCAGTTCTTC
J gene: TRBJ2-2; D gene: TRBD1; V gene: TRBV10-3; clone size: .; CDR3 length: 14; CDR3 protein: CAIGAGGWTGELFF; CDR3 DNA: TGTGCCATCGGGGCAGGGGGTTGGACCGGGGAGCTGTTTTTT
J gene: TRBJ1-1; D gene: .; V gene: TRBV3-1/TRBV3-2; clone size: .; CDR3 length: 14; CDR3 protein: CASSQGQMNTEAFF; CDR3 DNA: TGTGCCAGCAGCCAAGGACAGATGAACACTGAAGCTTTCTTT